The next 25 T cell receptor beta chains were all read from a single sample in a study of T cell responses to AZD1222 COVID-19 vaccine. Assay used: immunoSEQ multiplex PCR; TCRdb lists only in-frame clones, some missing. Among 200,000 to 300,000 clones listed, approximately 93% were seen once. Here the sequenced sample was peripheral blood, taken on day 0 of AZD1222 vaccination. The receptors derive from an adult in good health.

The chain carries TRBV3-1 (or the pseudogene TRBV3-2) and TRBJ1-1; maybe TRBD1 (5 bases). CDR3 length equals 12 residues. With 3 bases removed from V and 8 bases from J, the gap between germline ends came to 10 bases. CDR1 and CDR2 from the germline V gene are LGHDT and YNNKEL (reference sequence). The CDR3 DNA reads TGTGCCAGCAGCCAGGGGGGGAGGGAAGCTTTCTTT. Its translation: CASSQGGREAFF.

This rearrangement joins TRBV19 to TRBJ1-4, with a possible D match to TRBD1 (5 bases). This CDR3 spans 13 amino acids. The germline CDR1 and CDR2 sequences are LNHDA and SQIVND (reference sequence). Trimming took off 11 bases at V and 6 bases at J, with 16 bases between the two ends. CDR3 in amino acids: CASGAYQYEKLFF. The CDR3 DNA sequence: TGTGCCTCTGGGGCTTACCAATATGAAAAACTGTTTTTT.

The chain links TRBV28 to TRBJ2-2; TRBD1 agrees at 7 bases. Germline CDR1 MDHEN, CDR2 SYDVKM. The CDR3 sequence is 13 residues long. Trimming took 6 bases from V and 6 from J; bases not matched to a gene: 4. This chain's CDR3 is CASRNDRAGELFF. The DNA for the CDR3 is TGTGCCAGCAGAAATGACAGGGCCGGGGAGCTGTTTTTT.

The chain employs TRBV7-2 and TRBJ1-2; possible D gene TRBD1, 5 bases. The germline V and J ends were trimmed by 5 bases and 7 bases, with 17 bases remaining between them. The CDR3 sequence is 14 residues long. The germline V gene encodes CDR1 SGHTA and CDR2 FQGNSA. The CDR3 DNA reads TGTGCCAGCAGCACGGAATGGGGGGGAGTTGGCTACACCTTC. As protein: CASSTEWGGVGYTF.

J is TRBJ2-7 and V is TRBV3-1 (or the pseudogene TRBV3-2), with 7 bases lining up with TRBD1. The V and J ends lost 3 bases and 1 base, in that order; junction bases with no gene match: 3. The CDR3 totals 14 residues. Germline CDR1 is LGHDT and CDR2 is YNNKEL (reference sequence). The CDR3 DNA reads as TGTGCCAGCAGCCAGCTCAGGGGGTCCTACGAGCAGTACTTC. This codes for CASSQLRGSYEQYF.

The DNA for the CDR3 is TGTGCCAGCAGTCCTCCCCCGGGGAGGGATCAGCCCCAGCATTTT. It translates to CASSPPPGRDQPQHF. The rearrangement uses TRBV28 and TRBJ1-5, with D uncertain. The CDR3 is 15 residues long. V gave up 5 bases and J gave up 5 bases, with 16 bases separating them. The germline gives CDR1 MDHEN, CDR2 SYDVKM.

The genes are TRBV6-5 and TRBJ1-2; D may be TRBD1 (6 bases). This CDR3 comprises 12 residues. Germline V gives CDR1 MNHEY, CDR2 SVGAGI. Trimming left V 7 bases short and J 2 bases short, with 8 bases between. The CDR3 here is CASMQGNYGYTF. In DNA, the CDR3 is TGTGCCAGCATGCAGGGGAACTATGGCTACACCTTC.

The gene calls are TRBV6-5 and TRBJ1-6; D ambiguous. The CDR3 loop spans 15 amino acids. With 0 bases removed from V and 8 bases from J, the gap between germline ends came to 11 bases. The V gene's germline CDR1 is MNHEY and CDR2 SVGAGI. The CDR3 bases are TGTGCCAGCAGTTACTCGGCGGGGATGGATTCACCCCTCCACTTT. It yields the protein CASSYSAGMDSPLHF.

V is TRBV7-3 and J is TRBJ2-2, with D unresolved. V was cut by 4 bases and J by 6 bases, with 12 bases left in between. This CDR3 is 14 amino acids long. CDR1 SGHTA and CDR2 FQGTGA come from the germline V gene. CDR3 loop: CASSSTTTAGELFF. CDR3 coding DNA: TGTGCCAGCAGCTCTACAACCACGGCCGGGGAGCTGTTTTTT. Based on the CDR3 plus reference TRBV7-3 and TRBJ2-2, the full variable domain is GAGVSQTPSNKVTEKGKYVELRCDPISGHTALYWYRQSLGQGPEFLIYFQGTGAADDSGLPNDRFFAVRPEGSVSTLKIQRTERGDSAVYLCASSSTTTAGELFFGEGSRLTVL.

As for this clone: The same CDR3 can be traced to other DNA sequences in this sample. The chain couples TRBV3-1 (or the pseudogene TRBV3-2) to TRBJ1-3; D remains ambiguous. Trimming pared 1 base from V and 4 bases from J, leaving 5 bases between. Germline V gene data show CDR1 as LGHDT and CDR2 as YNNKEL (reference sequence). The CDR3 extends over 13 amino acids. CDR3 loop: CASSQVPGNTIYF. CDR3 sequence (DNA): TGTGCCAGCAGCCAAGTCCCGGGAAACACCATATATTTT.

This sequence joins TRBV25-1 and TRBJ2-6, with D unresolved. Per germline, CDR1 MGHDK and CDR2 SYGVNS. V was clipped by 1 base and J by 0 bases, with 7 bases between them. The CDR3 has 16 amino acids. The CDR3 is CASSELVASGANVLTF. CDR3 bases: TGTGCCAGCAGTGAATTAGTAGCCTCTGGGGCCAACGTCCTGACTTTC.

This rearrangement joins TRBV18 to TRBJ1-1, with D unclear. The CDR3 spans 14 residues. Germline loops: CDR1 KGHSH, CDR2 LQKENI. V was pared by 1 base and J by 4 bases, with 10 bases between. CDR3 coding DNA: TGTGCCAGCTCACCACAACACGACGGCACTGAAGCTTTCTTT. As protein: CASSPQHDGTEAFF.

This clone came up once. The CDR3 region is CASSILPLRAGGLIYNEQFF. The DNA of the CDR3 is TGTGCCAGTAGTATACTCCCCCTCCGAGCGGGGGGCCTTATCTACAATGAGCAGTTCTTC. The V call is TRBV19, the J call TRBJ2-1; TRBD2 matches at 9 bases. Germline V lookup: CDR1 LNHDA, CDR2 SQIVND (reference sequence). The CDR3 extends over 20 amino acids. With V trimmed by 2 bases and J by 3 bases, 17 bases remained unmatched.

This sequence joins TRBV11-2 and TRBJ1-3; D call uncertain. V lost 1 base to trimming and J lost 1 base, with 5 bases between them. CDR1 and CDR2 (germline): SGHAT, FQNNGV. The CDR3 is 14 amino acids. The CDR3 loop is CASSLAGSGNTIYF. The CDR3 nucleotides are TGTGCCAGCAGCTTAGCGGGTTCTGGAAACACCATATATTTT.

V is TRBV6-2 or TRBV6-3 and J is TRBJ2-1; the match to TRBD2 covers 13 bases. In germline, CDR1 is MNHEY, CDR2 SVGEGT. Losses at the gene ends were 6 bases for V and 7 bases for J; bases not matched to a gene: 9. This CDR3 contains 16 residues. CDR3 amino acids: CASSKGGLAGRNEQFF. CDR3 sequence (DNA): TGTGCCAGCAGCAAAGGGGGACTAGCGGGGAGGAATGAGCAGTTCTTC.

V usage is TRBV7-3 and J usage is TRBJ2-5, with D uncertain. The germline CDR1 and CDR2 sequences are SGHTA and FQGTGA. Trimming took 2 bases from V and 2 from J, leaving 0 bases between them. The CDR3 is 11 residues long. Written as DNA, the CDR3 is TGTGCCAGCAGCTTACAAGAGACCCAGTACTTC. Protein: CASSLQETQYF.

The V and J genes are TRBV19 and TRBJ2-6; 7 bases fit TRBD1. This CDR3 spans 15 amino acids. Germline V lookup: CDR1 LNHDA, CDR2 SQIVND (reference sequence). V dropped 5 bases and J dropped 11; count of bases not matched to a gene: 12. CDR3 region: CASSPTGATGHVLTF. The CDR3 nucleotides are TGTGCCAGTAGTCCAACAGGGGCCACCGGTCACGTCCTGACTTTC. The full variable domain, completed using reference TRBV19 and TRBJ2-6, is DGGITQSPKYLFRKEGQNVTLSCEQNLNHDAMYWYRQDPGQGLRLIYYSQIVNDFQKGDIAEGYSVSREKKESFPLTVTSAQKNPTAFYLCASSPTGATGHVLTFGAGSRLTVL.

The V call is TRBV5-6, the J call TRBJ1-2, with a possible D match to TRBD1 (6 bases). The germline CDR1 and CDR2 sequences are SGHDT and YYEEEE. Trimming left V 4 bases short and J 5 bases short, with 9 bases between. The CDR3 is 12 residues long. Here the CDR3 reads CASSPGQYGYTF. DNA of the CDR3: TGTGCCAGCAGCCCTGGACAGTATGGCTACACCTTC.

The V and J genes are TRBV24-1 and TRBJ2-5; no definite D call. V lost 2 bases and J 7 bases, leaving 10 bases between the germline ends. Germline V gene sequence: CDR1 KGHDR, CDR2 SFDVKD. This CDR3 is built from 13 residues. CDR3 nucleotides: TGTGCCACCAGTGATTCTGACCTGCGGACCCAGTACTTC. It encodes CATSDSDLRTQYF.

This sequence joins TRBV5-3 and TRBJ2-3; no firm D call. TRBV5-3 is an ORF; its function is uncertain. V was cut by 3 bases and J by 5 bases, with 22 bases left in between. The CDR3 is made up of 17 amino acids. Here the CDR3 DNA reads TGTGCCAGAAGCTGGACCGACTCCATCGGTGAACGAGATACGCAGTATTTT. Translating gives CARSWTDSIGERDTQYF.

The V call is TRBV4-3, the J call TRBJ2-7; no clear D gene. Trimming cost V 3 bases and J 5 bases, with 11 bases left between them. The CDR3 is 13 amino acids. CDR1 and CDR2 (germline): LGHNA, YSLEER. CDR3 DNA: TGCGCCAGCAGCCAGGGCCTCCAAAACGAGCAGTACTTC. Its translation is CASSQGLQNEQYF.

V and J are TRBV10-2 and TRBJ2-7; D remains ambiguous. V was clipped by 4 bases and J by 5 bases, with 18 bases between them. Germline loops: CDR1 WSHSY, CDR2 SAAADI. CDR3 length equals 15 residues. The CDR3 sequence is CASSGWNFYLDEQYF. CDR3 in DNA: TGCGCCAGCAGTGGTTGGAATTTTTACCTGGACGAGCAGTACTTC.

The chain employs TRBV27 and TRBJ2-5, with D perhaps TRBD2 (7 bases). This CDR3 is 14 amino acids long. Germline V gene sequence: CDR1 MNHEY, CDR2 SMNVEV (reference sequence). V was trimmed by 7 bases and J by 2 bases, leaving 14 bases between them. CDR3 DNA sequence: TGTGCCAGCACCTCGAGGGGGGGGCAAGAGACCCAGTACTTC. This translates into CASTSRGGQETQYF.

The V and J genes are TRBV9 and TRBJ1-2; 10 bases line up with TRBD1. Germline values: CDR1 SGDLS, CDR2 YYNGEE. After removal of 4 bases from V and 8 bases from J, the junction contained 8 bases not matched to a gene. CDR3 length equals 14 residues. CDR3 amino acids: CASSPGTGEWGYTF. For the CDR3, the DNA is TGTGCCAGCAGCCCAGGGACAGGGGAGTGGGGCTACACCTTC.

This clone was observed a few times. V and J are TRBV5-5 and TRBJ2-7, with 14 bases that match TRBD2. Germline values: CDR1 SGHKS, CDR2 YYEKEE (reference sequence). V dropped 4 bases and J dropped 2; count of bases not matched to a gene: 14. This CDR3 is built from 19 residues. The DNA of the CDR3 is TGTGCCAGCAGCCCCCCACTCGGGACTAGCGGGAGCAGGGCCTACGAGCAGTACTTC. Translating it yields CASSPPLGTSGSRAYEQYF.